The source of this T cell receptor beta chain is a study of blood T cell repertoires in COVID-19. Study-level information: T cells, B-cell-depleted T cells, or PBMCs provided the cDNA or gDNA that served as material.

Authors' analysis steps: From reference gene primer amplification, estimates of nucleated cell counts were derived. Clones were sequenced by immunoSEQ multiplex PCR, and TCRdb holds only the in-frame ones, with some missing. V, J and clone size derive from that table, while D and trimming were established from the DNA sequence. The sample records about 220,000 clones, approximately 80% being singletons. In germline, CDR1 is WSHSY, CDR2 SAAADI. The CDR3 sequence is 14 residues long. Trimming at V came to 9 bases and at J to 5 bases, leaving 7 bases not matched to a gene. The chain combines TRBV10-2 with TRBJ1-6, with 7 bases fitting TRBD1. The clonotype originates from a human donor in a cohort sampled during active COVID-19. The sample taken for sequencing was peripheral blood. This CDR3 reads CARPGGTDNSPLHF. Written as DNA, the CDR3 is TGCGCCAGACCCGGAGGGACAGATAATTCACCCCTCCACTTT.